This is a list of T cell receptor beta chains from one sample in a study of T cell responses to AZD1222 COVID-19 vaccine. Some clones are missing from TCRdb's copy, which holds only in-frame ones; the method was immunoSEQ multiplex PCR. The table shows about 130,000 clones, with approximately 91% occurring only once. This specimen was peripheral blood, taken 28 days after the second AZD1222 dose. The origin of the receptors is an adult who received the AZD1222 COVID-19 vaccine. CDR3s include the opening cysteine and the closing phenylalanine or tryptophan. D genes are given only for firm matches. Size is stated for part of the rows, as once, few or many counts, or as a class when the clone is expanded.

V	size	J	D	CDR3	DNA
TRBV6-5	NA	TRBJ1-6	NA	CASSSYTGSPLHF	TGTGCCAGCAGTTCGTATACGGGGTCACCCCTCCACTTT
TRBV14	NA	TRBJ2-6	TRBD2	CASSQKGLAGHTSGANVLTF	TGTGCCAGCAGCCAAAAGGGACTAGCGGGACACACCTCTGGGGCCAACGTCCTGACTTTC
TRBV2	NA	TRBJ2-1	NA	CASNRDTYNEQFF	TGTGCCAGCAATCGGGACACCTACAATGAGCAGTTCTTC
TRBV2	NA	TRBJ2-7	TRBD2	CAGGLAGYTQYF	TGTGCCGGAGGACTAGCGGGATATACGCAGTACTTC
TRBV5-1	NA	TRBJ2-2	NA	CASSLRGPNTGELFF	TGCGCCAGCAGCTTACGAGGGCCAAACACCGGGGAGCTGTTTTTT
TRBV19	once	TRBJ1-1	TRBD1	CASSLTGGGTEAFF	TGTGCCAGTAGTCTAACAGGGGGCGGCACTGAAGCTTTCTTT
TRBV7-3	NA	TRBJ2-5	TRBD2	CASSPQAGHQETQYF	TGTGCCAGCAGCCCTCAAGCGGGGCACCAAGAGACCCAGTACTTC
TRBV2	few	TRBJ1-5	NA	CASTEGNSNQPQHF	TGTGCCAGCACGGAAGGTAATAGCAATCAGCCCCAGCATTTT
TRBV2	NA	TRBJ2-2	NA	CASNRTESTGELFF	TGTGCCAGTAATCGGACAGAGAGCACCGGGGAGCTGTTTTTT
TRBV7-9	NA	TRBJ2-2	NA	CASSLGGLAAYTGELFF	TGTGCCAGCAGCTTAGGGGGTCTAGCAGCTTACACCGGGGAGCTGTTTTTT
TRBV6-5	NA	TRBJ2-1	NA	CASRSQTGNEQFF	TGTGCCAGCAGGAGCCAAACTGGCAATGAGCAGTTCTTC
TRBV3-1/TRBV3-2	NA	TRBJ2-7	TRBD2	CASSPTSGGPYEQYF	TGTGCCAGCAGCCCGACTAGCGGGGGACCCTACGAGCAGTACTTC
TRBV5-1	NA	TRBJ2-7	TRBD1	CASSWDRTNEQYF	TGCGCCAGCAGTTGGGACAGGACTAACGAGCAGTACTTC
TRBV5-1	NA	TRBJ1-2	TRBD1	CASSFDRDGYTF	TGCGCCAGCAGCTTCGACAGGGACGGCTACACCTTC
TRBV13	NA	TRBJ2-3	TRBD2	CASSPTSGRNPDTQYF	TGTGCCAGCAGCCCGACTAGCGGGAGGAATCCAGATACGCAGTATTTT
TRBV6-5	NA	TRBJ2-2	NA	CASRGTGSGELFF	TGTGCCAGCAGGGGAACAGGATCCGGGGAGCTGTTTTTT
TRBV10-3	NA	TRBJ1-1	TRBD1	CAIRKTGENTEAFF	TGTGCCATCAGGAAGACAGGGGAGAACACTGAAGCTTTCTTT
TRBV7-9	NA	TRBJ2-1	NA	CASRNYRAYNEQFF	TGTGCCAGTCGAAACTACAGGGCCTACAATGAGCAGTTCTTC
TRBV3-1/TRBV3-2	once	TRBJ2-7	TRBD2	CASSQGGASGSFYEQYF	TGTGCCAGCAGCCAAGGAGGGGCTAGCGGGAGTTTCTACGAGCAGTACTTC
TRBV19	NA	TRBJ1-1	NA	CASMIQEGTEAFF	TGTGCCAGTATGATCCAGGAAGGGACTGAAGCTTTCTTT
TRBV30	NA	TRBJ1-2	NA	CAAILISYGYTF	TGTGCCGCTATACTCATAAGTTATGGCTACACCTTC
TRBV6-5	NA	TRBJ2-1	TRBD1	CASSRGGYEQFF	TGTGCCAGCAGCAGAGGGGGCTATGAGCAGTTCTTC
TRBV2	NA	TRBJ1-1	NA	CASSETGSEAFF	TGTGCCAGCAGTGAGACAGGATCTGAAGCTTTCTTT
TRBV11-2	NA	TRBJ1-3	NA	CASSAGVTIYF	TGTGCCAGCAGCGCCGGAGTTACCATATATTTT
TRBV11-1	NA	TRBJ2-7	TRBD1	CASSLVGQGLYEQYF	TGTGCCAGCAGCTTGGTGGGACAGGGGCTCTACGAGCAGTACTTC
TRBV2	NA	TRBJ2-1	NA	CARGGIANEQFF	TGTGCCAGAGGGGGTATAGCGAATGAGCAGTTCTTC
TRBV6-5	NA	TRBJ1-1	NA	CASKVRGANTEAFF	TGTGCCAGCAAGGTTAGGGGCGCGAACACTGAAGCTTTCTTT
TRBV6-5	NA	TRBJ1-5	NA	CASSYSAGNQPQHF	TGTGCCAGCAGTTACTCGGCGGGAAATCAGCCCCAGCATTTT
TRBV4-1	NA	TRBJ1-1	NA	CASSQVGGRGDEAFF	TGCGCCAGCAGCCAAGTCGGGGGGCGCGGTGATGAAGCTTTCTTT
TRBV5-1	once	TRBJ1-1	TRBD1	CASSFTGVRNTEAFF	TGCGCCAGCAGCTTTACAGGGGTCCGGAACACTGAAGCTTTCTTT
TRBV6-5	NA	TRBJ2-7	TRBD1	CASSWTGVYEQYF	TGTGCCAGCAGTTGGACAGGGGTCTACGAGCAGTACTTC
TRBV12-3/TRBV12-4	NA	TRBJ1-5	NA	CASSLAGQPQHF	TGTGCCAGCAGTTTAGCGGGACAGCCCCAGCATTTT
TRBV18	NA	TRBJ1-4	TRBD1	CASSPPGQGGEKLFF	TGTGCCAGCTCACCACCGGGACAGGGGGGAGAAAAACTGTTTTTT
TRBV28	NA	TRBJ1-1	NA	CASSPWVGGGEAFF	TGTGCCAGCAGCCCATGGGTCGGAGGTGGGGAAGCTTTCTTT
TRBV6-5	NA	TRBJ1-5	TRBD1	CASLPGGGNNQPQHF	TGTGCCAGCTTACCCGGAGGGGGCAACAATCAGCCCCAGCATTTT
TRBV4-1	once	TRBJ1-6	NA	CASSQDRQGNSPLHF	TGCGCCAGCAGCCAAGATCGGCAGGGAAATTCACCCCTCCACTTT
TRBV10-3	NA	TRBJ1-2	NA	CAISEWGANYGYTF	TGTGCCATCAGTGAGTGGGGGGCGAACTATGGCTACACCTTC
TRBV6-1	NA	TRBJ2-1	TRBD2	CASSEVAGGPMGEQFF	TGTGCCAGCAGTGAGGTAGCGGGAGGGCCGATGGGTGAGCAGTTCTTC
TRBV5-1	NA	TRBJ1-5	NA	CASSLVGSGNQPQHF	TGCGCCAGCAGCTTGGTGGGGTCGGGCAATCAGCCCCAGCATTTT
TRBV7-9	few	TRBJ2-7	TRBD2	CASSFTGGGEQYF	TGTGCCAGCAGCTTCACAGGCGGGGGGGAGCAGTACTTC
TRBV19	once	TRBJ1-2	NA	CASSIGPVNYGYTF	TGTGCCAGTAGTATAGGTCCAGTCAACTATGGCTACACCTTC
TRBV18	NA	TRBJ2-1	NA	CASSPPVGHSYNEQFF	TGTGCCAGCTCACCACCCGTGGGGCACTCCTACAATGAGCAGTTCTTC
TRBV5-1	NA	TRBJ2-1	TRBD2	CASSLESSGRAGEQFF	TGCGCCAGCAGCTTGGAATCTAGCGGGAGGGCCGGGGAGCAGTTCTTC
TRBV28	NA	TRBJ2-2	TRBD2	CASRTSALAYTGELFF	TGTGCCAGCAGAACTAGCGCCCTCGCCTACACCGGGGAGCTGTTTTTT